One and the same sample provided the 17 T cell receptor beta chains below, sequenced in a study of blood T cell repertoires in COVID-19. TCRdb's copy holds only in-frame clones and misses some; the assay was immunoSEQ multiplex PCR. This table has approximately 300,000 clones, approximately 89% appearing once. Sample: PBMCs or T cells enriched from blood (not recorded which). The receptors derive from a woman aged 18-29 years who had recovered from COVID-19.

This clone has just one count. V usage is TRBV7-3 and J usage is TRBJ2-1; TRBD2 agrees at 12 bases. The V segment lost 5 bases and the J segment 7 bases; nucleotides outside the gene matches: 18. The CDR3 has 19 residues. Germline V gene sequence: CDR1 SGHTA, CDR2 FQGTGA. The CDR3 region has the DNA TGTGCCAGCAGCCCCTTACGAGGCGTAGGGACTAGCGGGTTTAATGAGCAGTTCTTC. Translation: CASSPLRGVGTSGFNEQFF.

V is TRBV12-3 or TRBV12-4 and J is TRBJ1-2; D unclear. Trimming left V 7 bases short and J 2 bases short, with 11 bases between. CDR3 length: 13 amino acids. The CDR3 spells CASTIGWNYGYTF. DNA of the CDR3: TGTGCCAGCACCATCGGGTGGAACTATGGCTACACCTTC.

V is TRBV7-2 and J is TRBJ2-7, with a weak D call TRBD1 (5 bases). Trimming stripped 6 bases from V and 5 bases from J, with 8 bases between. Germline CDR1 reads SGHTA; CDR2 reads FQGNSA. This CDR3 spans 11 amino acids. In DNA, the CDR3 is TGTGCCAGCAGAGCAGGGAACGAGCAGTACTTC. Translation gives CASRAGNEQYF.

In the case of this clone: This sample includes further DNA sequences coding for the same CDR3. The chain is built from TRBV7-2 and TRBJ1-2, with D hard to call. The V end was cut by 2 bases, the J end by 2 bases, with 9 bases between. The germline V gene has CDR1 SGHTA and CDR2 FQGNSA. This CDR3 has 14 amino acids. CDR3 residues: CASSLRRGNYGYTF. The CDR3 region has the DNA TGTGCCAGCAGCTTAAGGCGGGGAAACTATGGCTACACCTTC.

This clone turned up a few times. This chain joins TRBV6-1 and TRBJ2-7; 7 nucleotides match TRBD1. Trimming took 3 bases from V and 4 from J; bases not matched to a gene: 9. This CDR3 has 15 residues. The V gene's germline CDR1 is MNHNS and CDR2 SASEGT. This CDR3 is CASSEGPGQYYEQYF. The CDR3 DNA follows: TGTGCCAGCAGTGAGGGGCCGGGACAGTATTACGAGCAGTACTTC.

The rearrangement links TRBV2 to TRBJ2-3, with a tentative D call TRBD2 (5 bases). This CDR3 is built from 13 residues. Trimming removed 9 bases at V and 2 bases at J, with 12 bases between. Germline CDR1 and CDR2: SNHLY and FYNNEI. CDR3 bases: TGTGCCAGTTCGACGGGGTTCACAGATACGCAGTATTTT. Amino acid sequence: CASSTGFTDTQYF.

The chain joins TRBV3-1 (or the pseudogene TRBV3-2) to TRBJ2-1; the match to TRBD1 covers 7 bases. This CDR3 region has 17 residues. Germline V gene sequence: CDR1 LGHDT, CDR2 YNNKEL (reference sequence). V was pared by 4 bases and J by 0 bases, with 9 bases of the junction left unmatched. The CDR3 spells CASSPFRGGHSYNEQFF. The CDR3 bases are TGTGCCAGCAGCCCGTTCCGAGGGGGCCACTCCTACAATGAGCAGTTCTTC.

The chain links TRBV18 to TRBJ1-2, with D unclear. Germline values: CDR1 KGHSH, CDR2 LQKENI. Trimming took off 0 bases at V and 4 bases at J, with 6 bases between the two ends. The CDR3 contains 13 residues. The CDR3 bases are TGTGCCAGCTCACCACCCGGGAGCTATGGCTACACCTTC. This sequence encodes CASSPPGSYGYTF.

As DNA, the CDR3 is TGCAGCGTTGGGGGACAGGGGGTAGGGGATACGCAGTATTTT. It translates to CSVGGQGVGDTQYF. The V gene is TRBV29-1, the J gene TRBJ2-3, with 11 bases fitting TRBD1. This CDR3 region has 14 residues. CDR1 is SQVTM and CDR2 is ANQGSEA in the germline V gene. The J segment lost 6 bases and the V segment lost 4 bases, leaving 6 bases of the junction unmatched.

The rearrangement links TRBV28 to TRBJ2-7, with D possibly matching TRBD1 (6 bases). The CDR3 runs to 15 residues. V lost 0 bases and J lost 1, with 10 bases in between. CDR1 MDHEN and CDR2 SYDVKM come from the germline V gene. The CDR3 loop is CASSLWSQGSYEQYF. The CDR3 DNA reads as TGTGCCAGCAGTTTATGGTCCCAGGGGTCCTACGAGCAGTACTTC.

This sequence joins TRBV24-1 and TRBJ2-2; TRBD1 is a possible D gene (6 bases). The V end was cut by 4 bases, the J end by 0 bases, with 11 bases between. Germline V gives CDR1 KGHDR, CDR2 SFDVKD. The CDR3 runs to 16 residues. CDR3 region: CATSDSGTPNTGELFF. As DNA, the CDR3 is TGTGCCACCAGTGACTCCGGGACACCGAACACCGGGGAGCTGTTTTTT.

J is TRBJ1-2 and V is TRBV19; 7 bases agree with TRBD1. This CDR3 spans 13 amino acids. Losses at the gene ends were 6 bases for V and 8 bases for J; bases not matched to a gene: 9. From germline, CDR1 is LNHDA and CDR2 SQIVND (reference sequence). The CDR3 region is CASSSTGDWGYTF. CDR3 DNA: TGTGCCAGTAGCTCTACAGGGGATTGGGGCTACACCTTC. The entire variable domain, with the rest obtained from reference TRBV19 and TRBJ1-2, is as follows: DGGITQSPKYLFRKEGQNVTLSCEQNLNHDAMYWYRQDPGQGLRLIYYSQIVNDFQKGDIAEGYSVSREKKESFPLTVTSAQKNPTAFYLCASSSTGDWGYTFGSGTRLTVV.

At least ten counts were recorded for this clone. The chain employs TRBV2 and TRBJ2-7; 16 bases agree with TRBD2. V lost 1 base to trimming and J lost 6 bases; unmatched junction nucleotides: 9. Germline assignment: CDR1 SNHLY and CDR2 FYNNEI. The CDR3 covers 18 residues. The CDR3 nucleotides read TGTGCCAGCAGTGAAGGGGGGACTAGCGGGAGGGAATCTATCGAGCAGTACTTC. Residues: CASSEGGTSGRESIEQYF.

The J gene is TRBJ2-5, the V gene TRBV9; tentatively, D is TRBD1 (5 bases). This CDR3 region has 17 residues. Per the germline V gene, CDR1 is SGDLS and CDR2 is YYNGEE. Trimming took off 0 bases at V and 1 base at J, with 16 bases between the two ends. CDR3 amino acids: CASSVGVSGSAQETQYF. Here the CDR3 DNA reads TGTGCCAGCAGCGTAGGAGTTTCAGGGTCGGCCCAAGAGACCCAGTACTTC.

V is TRBV4-1 and J is TRBJ1-2; 10 bases map to TRBD1. This CDR3 is 16 amino acids long. The germline V gene has CDR1 MGHRA and CDR2 YSYEKL. Losses at the gene ends were 4 bases for V and 0 bases for J; bases not matched to a gene: 5. The CDR3 here is CASSRGQGIANYGYTF. The CDR3 nucleotides read TGCGCCAGCAGCCGGGGACAGGGGATAGCTAACTATGGCTACACCTTC.

The CDR3 loop reads CASNRLGTDTQYF. CDR3 nucleotides: TGTGCCAGCAACAGACTAGGTACAGATACGCAGTATTTT. The V gene is TRBV6-6, the J gene TRBJ2-3; weak D call: TRBD2 (6 bases). This CDR3 spans 13 amino acids. Germline V CDR1 and CDR2: MNHNY, SVGAGI (reference sequence). V lost 7 bases, J lost 3 bases, and 11 bases lay in between.

The rearrangement joins TRBV5-1 to TRBJ2-7; perhaps TRBD1 as D (8 bases). Germline V lookup: CDR1 SGHRS, CDR2 YFSETQ. V lost 4 bases to trimming and J lost 4 bases, with 12 bases between them. CDR3 size: 13 residues. The CDR3: CASSVQGGYEQYF. DNA for the CDR3: TGCGCCAGCAGCGTACAGGGGGGGTACGAGCAGTACTTC.